The entry below gives a single T cell receptor beta chain sequence along with its context. The antigen is not known. The sample comes from a study of response to subunit inactivated influenza vaccine. The CDR3 length is 16 residues. Trimming left V 0 bases short and J 2 bases short, with 12 bases between. Germline V CDR1 and CDR2: ENHRY, SYGVKD. The study's findings and limits: Every seasonal influenza vaccination brings in few new T cells, the authors suggested.

TCRdb reprocessed the RT-PCR reads via MiXCR and lists one record per CDR3 protein. This sample has around 750,000 distinct CDR3 sequences, with 21% found just once. The clonotype comes from a man aged 45-65 years who received an inactivated influenza vaccine. The chain couples TRBV10-3 to TRBJ2-3; possibly TRBD1 or TRBD2 for D (5 bases each). The material sequenced was PBMCs from blood, taken more than 4 days after vaccination. CDR3 protein: CAISESGGSLTDTQYF. In nucleotides, the CDR3 is TGTGCCATCAGTGAGTCTGGGGGTTCACTCACAGATACGCAGTATTTT.